Shown below are 24 T cell receptor beta chains from a single sample sequenced in a study of blood T cell repertoires in COVID-19. The assay was immunoSEQ multiplex PCR, and TCRdb's table has in-frame clones only and misses some. The table has about 15,000 clones, 70% to 90% seen once; the top ten hold about a third. Sequencing was done on a sample of peripheral blood. These receptors all stem from an older man in a cohort sampled during active COVID-19.

This clone was recorded only once. This CDR3 is also generated by other DNA sequences in the sample. The chain has TRBV6-2 or TRBV6-3 and TRBJ2-7; the D gene is possibly TRBD2 (5 bases). Germline loops: CDR1 MNHEY, CDR2 SVGEGT. The CDR3 consists of 11 residues. The V end lost 5 bases, the J end lost 6 bases, and 8 bases lay between the germline ends. This CDR3 is CASSTGVEQYF. CDR3 DNA: TGTGCCAGCAGTACCGGGGTCGAGCAGTACTTC.

The chain is built from TRBV18 and TRBJ2-2; 8 nucleotides agree with TRBD1. CDR1 KGHSH and CDR2 LQKENI come from the germline V gene. This CDR3 contains 14 residues. The V gene end was trimmed by 3 bases and the J gene end by 4 bases; junction bases not matched to a gene: 1. CDR3 coding DNA: TGTGCCAGCTCACCGGGACAGGTCACCGGGGAGCTGTTTTTT. Its translation is CASSPGQVTGELFF. Drawing the rest from reference TRBV18 and TRBJ2-2, the complete variable domain is NAGVMQNPRHLVRRRGQEARLRCSPMKGHSHVYWYRQLPEEGLKFMVYLQKENIIDESGMPKERFSAEFPKEGPSILRIQQVVRGDSAAYFCASSPGQVTGELFFGEGSRLTVL.

In its sample, this clone was seen once. This chain joins TRBV5-6 and TRBJ2-2, with 8 positions matching TRBD1. Unmatched junction bases numbered 4, after V lost 0 bases and J lost 3 bases. Germline V gene lookup returns CDR1 SGHDT and CDR2 YYEEEE. The CDR3 loop spans 16 amino acids. The CDR3 DNA reads as TGTGCCAGCAGCTTGGTTCAGGGGGCCGACACCGGGGAGCTGTTTTTT. It translates to CASSLVQGADTGELFF.

The chain has TRBV15 and TRBJ1-6; 9 bases are a match to TRBD1. Germline V CDR1 and CDR2: LNHNV, YYDKDF (reference sequence). Unmatched junction bases numbered 4, after V lost 1 base and J lost 3 bases. The CDR3 extends over 17 amino acids. The CDR3 coding sequence is TGTGCCACCAGCAGAGTAGCGGGACAGGGCTATAATTCACCCCTCCACTTT. Translating gives CATSRVAGQGYNSPLHF.

CDR3 region: CASSPSQTNYGYTF. As DNA, the CDR3 is TGTGCCAGCAGTCCCTCACAGACTAACTATGGCTACACCTTC. The V and J genes are TRBV6-5 and TRBJ1-2, with D unclear. Deletions cut 5 bases from V and 0 bases from J, with 10 bases between. The CDR3 spans 14 residues. The germline CDR1 and CDR2 sequences are MNHEY and SVGAGI.

V and J are TRBV7-9 and TRBJ2-7; 10 bases align to TRBD1. The J segment lost 5 bases and the V segment lost 5 bases, leaving 18 bases of the junction unmatched. This CDR3 is 18 amino acids long. Germline lookup yields CDR1 SEHNR and CDR2 FQNEAQ (reference sequence). The CDR3 spells CASSLPTGTGVKSDEQYF. The CDR3 bases are TGTGCCAGCAGCCTTCCTACCGGGACAGGGGTGAAAAGTGACGAGCAGTACTTC.

This clone was seen only once. This sequence joins TRBV6-5 and TRBJ1-1, with TRBD1 matching 9 bases. In germline, CDR1 is MNHEY, CDR2 SVGAGI. This CDR3 region has 14 residues. With V trimmed by 7 bases and J by 5 bases, 8 bases remained unmatched. CDR3 amino acids: CASTKQGARTEAFF. The CDR3 DNA follows: TGTGCCAGCACAAAACAGGGGGCAAGAACTGAAGCTTTCTTT.

The genes are TRBV30 and TRBJ2-1, with TRBD2 identical over 8 bases. The V segment lost 5 bases and the J segment 8 bases; nucleotides outside the gene matches: 14. CDR1 GTSNPN and CDR2 SVGIG come from the germline V gene (reference sequence). CDR3 length equals 15 residues. The CDR3 sequence: CAWSLSAGVMDEQFF. The CDR3 coding sequence is TGTGCCTGGTCGCTTTCAGCGGGAGTAATGGATGAGCAGTTCTTC.

This clone is medium-sized by share. V gene TRBV27 combines with J gene TRBJ1-2; 7 nucleotides align to TRBD1. Trimming took 5 bases from V and 0 from J; bases not matched to a gene: 12. Germline values: CDR1 MNHEY, CDR2 SMNVEV (reference sequence). The CDR3 is 17 amino acids. The CDR3 region has the DNA TGTGCCAGCAGTGCAGATCCGGGACAGACGGCTAACTATGGCTACACCTTC. Its translation: CASSADPGQTANYGYTF.

The rearrangement links TRBV27 to TRBJ1-2; a weak D match, TRBD1 (5 bases). Trimming took 5 bases from V and 5 from J, leaving 18 bases between them. The CDR3 spans 15 residues. Germline assignment: CDR1 MNHEY and CDR2 SMNVEV (reference sequence). Written as DNA, the CDR3 is TGTGCCAGCAGTCCCACAGGTGCCGGTTGGTATGGCTACACCTTC. It is translated as CASSPTGAGWYGYTF.

The J gene is TRBJ2-5, the V gene TRBV20-1; D call uncertain. Per germline, CDR1 DFQATT and CDR2 SNEGSKA (reference sequence). V was trimmed by 6 bases and J by 5 bases, leaving 4 bases between them. The CDR3 consists of 9 residues. The CDR3 DNA reads TGCAGTGCCGGGGAGACCCAGTACTTC. Protein: CSAGETQYF.

The CDR3 loop reads CASRWVTSETQYF. The DNA of the CDR3 is TGTGCAAGTCGCTGGGTGACAAGTGAGACCCAGTACTTC. The chain uses TRBV12-2 and TRBJ2-5; the table's D call, TRBD1, has no DNA check behind it. TRBV12-2 is deemed a pseudogene. The CDR3 has 13 amino acids.

The chain carries TRBV19 and TRBJ2-2; TRBD1 aligns across 7 bases. The trim removed 5 bases at V and 1 base at J, leaving 4 bases unmatched. The CDR3 covers 15 residues. CDR1 LNHDA and CDR2 SQIVND come from the germline V gene (reference sequence). CDR3 DNA sequence: TGTGCCAGTAGTCCGACAGGGTTGAACACCGGGGAGCTGTTTTTT. The encoded protein is CASSPTGLNTGELFF.

The chain joins TRBV3-1 (or the pseudogene TRBV3-2) to TRBJ2-1, with 13 bases that match TRBD2. CDR1 and CDR2 from the germline V gene are LGHDT and YNNKEL (reference sequence). There are 14 residues in the CDR3. The J segment lost 6 bases and the V segment lost 8 bases, leaving 4 bases of the junction unmatched. The CDR3 region has the DNA TGTGCCAGCGGAACTAGCGGGAGGGGCAATGAGCAGTTCTTC. Amino acid sequence: CASGTSGRGNEQFF.

J is TRBJ1-3 and V is TRBV25-1; D is undetermined. V was pared by 4 bases and J by 4 bases, with 11 bases between. Germline values: CDR1 MGHDK, CDR2 SYGVNS. The CDR3 totals 14 residues. CDR3 sequence (DNA): TGTGCCAGCAGTGGACTCTCCAACGGAAACACCATATATTTT. Its translation: CASSGLSNGNTIYF.

This chain connects TRBV27 to TRBJ1-2; D gene uncertain. Germline values: CDR1 MNHEY, CDR2 SMNVEV (reference sequence). The CDR3 is 15 residues long. Trimming took off 6 bases at V and 4 bases at J, with 18 bases between the two ends. The DNA for the CDR3 is TGTGCCAGCAGCACTACCTTGACGAGCCCCTATGGCTACACCTTC. Translating gives CASSTTLTSPYGYTF.

The rearrangement links TRBV2 to TRBJ1-4; tentatively, D is TRBD1 (5 bases). Per germline, CDR1 SNHLY and CDR2 FYNNEI. Trimming pared 7 bases from V and 6 bases from J, leaving 12 bases between. This CDR3 contains 13 residues. The CDR3 protein is CASNGGVDEKLFF. CDR3 coding DNA: TGTGCCAGCAATGGGGGGGTTGATGAAAAACTGTTTTTT. Based on the CDR3 plus reference TRBV2 and TRBJ1-4, the full variable domain is EPEVTQTPSHQVTQMGQEVILRCVPISNHLYFYWYRQILGQKVEFLVSFYNNEISEKSEIFDDQFSVERPDGSNFTLKIRSTKLEDSAMYFCASNGGVDEKLFFGSGTQLSVL.

The chain is built from TRBV5-1 and TRBJ2-2; 8 bases match TRBD2. V shed 2 bases, J shed 5 bases, and the junction held 8 bases outside the gene matches. Germline V gene data show CDR1 as SGHRS and CDR2 as YFSETQ. The CDR3 consists of 16 residues. The CDR3 bases are TGCGCCAGCAGCTTCGGTGCGGGAGGTGGGACCGGGGAGCTGTTTTTT. Residues: CASSFGAGGGTGELFF.

The rearrangement uses TRBV4-3 and TRBJ1-4; 9 positions agree with TRBD1. This CDR3 comprises 14 residues. J lost 6 bases, V lost 1 base, and 0 bases had no gene match. Germline V gene data show CDR1 as LGHNA and CDR2 as YSLEER. CDR3 protein: CASSQGTGDEKLFF. CDR3 DNA: TGCGCCAGCAGCCAAGGGACAGGGGATGAAAAACTGTTTTTT.

This chain uses TRBV29-1 with TRBJ2-1, with TRBD2 matching 14 bases. This CDR3 region has 15 residues. From germline, CDR1 is SQVTM and CDR2 ANQGSEA. With 6 bases clipped from V and 9 bases from J, the junction kept 10 bases outside the gene matches. CDR3 in amino acids: CSVRTGTSGGIEQFF. The DNA of the CDR3 is TGCAGCGTCCGAACCGGGACTAGCGGGGGTATTGAGCAGTTCTTC.

This chain uses TRBV11-2 with TRBJ2-1, with D possibly TRBD2 on 6 matching bases. Trimming took 5 bases from V and 4 from J, leaving 15 bases between them. CDR1 is SGHAT and CDR2 is FQNNGV in the germline V gene. This CDR3 has 15 residues. The CDR3 loop reads CASSPRAGSYNEQFF. The DNA of the CDR3 is TGTGCCAGCAGCCCGCGGGCGGGATCGTACAATGAGCAGTTCTTC.

This chain joins TRBV24-1 and TRBJ2-7, with 11 bases lining up with TRBD2. Unmatched junction bases numbered 7, after V lost 8 bases and J lost 5 bases. This CDR3 is 14 amino acids long. Germline V gene data show CDR1 as KGHDR and CDR2 as SFDVKD. CDR3 sequence reads: CATKRRTSGHEQYF. The CDR3 nucleotides are TGTGCCACCAAGAGGCGGACTAGCGGGCACGAGCAGTACTTC.

The table lists this clone with a few counts. V gene TRBV7-2 combines with J gene TRBJ1-4, with D possibly being TRBD1 (5 bases). CDR3 length: 16 residues. Germline CDR1 and CDR2: SGHTA and FQGNSA. V lost 5 bases and J 0 bases, leaving 13 bases between the germline ends. The CDR3 here is CASSPQTGATNEKLFF. In DNA form, the CDR3 reads TGTGCCAGCAGCCCTCAAACGGGGGCAACTAATGAAAAACTGTTTTTT.

The chain uses TRBV4-1 and TRBJ2-1; D unresolved. The CDR3 is 16 residues long. CDR1 MGHRA and CDR2 YSYEKL come from the germline V gene. The ends were cut back, 1 base at V and 2 bases at J, with 12 bases in the middle. The CDR3 loop is CASSQVPLGPYNEQFF. The DNA for the CDR3 is TGCGCCAGCAGCCAAGTCCCGCTAGGCCCCTACAATGAGCAGTTCTTC.